This T cell receptor (beta chain) was identified during a study of blood T cell repertoires in COVID-19. Study overall: Whether acute or convalescent, the COVID-19 samples came from the United States, Italy and Spain. The cDNA or gDNA used as material had been derived from T cells, B-cell-depleted T cells, or PBMCs.

In the original analysis: Reference gene primer amplification in the assay estimated nucleated cell counts. The assay was immunoSEQ multiplex PCR, and TCRdb's table has in-frame clones only and misses some. That table is the source of V, J and clone size, and D and trimming were worked out from the DNA. The sample records 100,000 to 130,000 clones, about 91% being singletons. A word on this clone: The same CDR3 also results from other DNA sequences found in this sample.

Per the germline V gene, CDR1 is LGHNA and CDR2 is YSLEER. V trimming: 0 bases; J trimming: 2 bases; junction bases outside the gene matches: 3. The CDR3 covers 17 residues. The chain links TRBV4-3 to TRBJ2-6, with 8 bases aligning to TRBD1. The origin of this receptor is a man aged 50 to 59 with active or convalescent COVID-19. Sequencing input: peripheral blood. The CDR3 sequence: CASSQDLDRAGANVLTF. In nucleotides, the CDR3 is TGCGCCAGCAGCCAAGATCTGGACAGGGCTGGGGCCAACGTCCTGACTTTC.